This T cell receptor beta chain emerged from a study of T cell repertoires in cytomegalovirus infection. Background on the study: Used in the study were CMV epitopes, some recently identified and HLA-C-restricted, others well-studied and HLA-B-restricted. CMV infection plus the matching HLA type was flagged by public TCR beta signatures. Study-wide results and limits: Dominating the ex vivo response were HLA-C-restricted CMV-specific TCR beta clonotypes.

Notes on this clonotype: What it binds is not known.

TCRdb redid the calling of the reads with MiXCR, one entry per CDR3 protein. Of about 71,000 distinct CDR3 sequences detected, 20% appear once; the ten largest clones hold around 70%. V shed 11 bases and J shed 1 base, with 14 bases lying between them. From germline, CDR1 is SGHVS and CDR2 FQNEAQ. This CDR3 region has 13 residues. The chain has TRBV7-8 and TRBJ1-1; no clear D gene. The starting material was CD8+ T cells from cultured PBMCs, obtained from culture after CMV antigen stimulation. This clonotype originated in a human donor in good health (CMV status not recorded). Some clones in this sample may be carry-over from other donors' samples. The CDR3 loop reads CAVQETENTEAFF. The CDR3 DNA reads as TGTGCCGTACAAGAGACCGAGAACACTGAAGCTTTCTTT.